Reported below is one TCR beta chain. This CDR3 region has 18 residues. The ends lost 0 bases at V and 0 bases at J; junction bases unmatched: 11. From germline, CDR1 is SGDLS and CDR2 YYNGEE. The sample is drawn from a study of shared clonotypes between healthy human individuals. In the naive CD8 group, cells lacked CD45RO and were positively selected for CCR7, so terminally differentiated effector memory CD45RA+ cells were left out. The table came from immunoSEQ multiplex PCR; TCRdb's copy has only in-frame clones and leaves some out. This table has approximately 2,200,000 clones, 93% appearing once.

This receptor was taken from a young man in good health. Some clones in this sample may be carry-over from other donors' samples. The sequenced sample was naive CD8+ T cells from PBMCs. The V call is TRBV9, the J call TRBJ2-7; 8 bases are a match to TRBD1. The CDR3 spells CASSVGPPGQEGSYEQYF. CDR3 bases: TGTGCCAGCAGCGTAGGTCCCCCGGGACAGGAGGGCTCCTACGAGCAGTACTTC.